These 17 T cell receptor beta chains share one sample of origin, sequenced in a study of blood T cell repertoires in COVID-19. Data came from immunoSEQ multiplex PCR; TCRdb stores just in-frame clones and leaves some out. The table records fewer than 50,000 clones, approximately 80% of them present only once. Sequencing input: peripheral blood. The receptors derive from a human donor in a cohort sampled during active COVID-19.

This chain connects TRBV27 to TRBJ1-1; a weak D match, TRBD1 (5 bases). CDR1 MNHEY and CDR2 SMNVEV come from the germline V gene (reference sequence). The germline V and J ends were trimmed by 5 bases and 4 bases, with 11 bases remaining between them. CDR3 length: 13 amino acids. The CDR3 nucleotides read TGTGCCAGCAGTCCCAGGGAGGCCACTGAAGCTTTCTTT. Translating it yields CASSPREATEAFF.

This chain connects TRBV27 to TRBJ1-5; no definite D call. Per germline, CDR1 MNHEY and CDR2 SMNVEV (reference sequence). The V end lost 5 bases, the J end lost 3 bases, and 14 bases lay between the germline ends. The CDR3 length is 15 residues. DNA of the CDR3: TGTGCCAGCAGTCCGCTGGGCCTGTCCAATCAGCCCCAGCATTTT. The encoded protein is CASSPLGLSNQPQHF.

CDR3 amino acids: CASSPGLLTDTQYF. In nucleotides, the CDR3 is TGTGCCAGCAGCCCGGGACTGCTCACAGATACGCAGTATTTT. The chain joins TRBV5-4 to TRBJ2-3; a possible D gene is TRBD2 (6 bases). CDR1 and CDR2 (germline): SGHNT, YYREEE (reference sequence). The CDR3 contains 14 residues. V lost 4 bases, J lost 2 bases, and 11 bases lay in between. Based on the CDR3 plus reference TRBV5-4 and TRBJ2-3, the full variable domain is ETGVTQSPTHLIKTRGQQVTLRCSSQSGHNTVSWYQQALGQGPQFIFQYYREEENGRGNFPPRFSGLQFPNYSSELNVNALELDDSALYLCASSPGLLTDTQYFGPGTRLTVL.

This clone was seen a few times. V usage is TRBV5-8 and J usage is TRBJ1-5; 7 positions match TRBD1. CDR1 is SGHTS and CDR2 is YDEGEE in the germline V gene. The CDR3 extends over 15 amino acids. The ends lost 4 bases at V and 0 bases at J; junction bases unmatched: 4. CDR3 residues: CASSLRDSSNQPQHF. CDR3 bases: TGTGCCAGCAGCCTCCGGGACAGTAGCAATCAGCCCCAGCATTTT.

This chain uses TRBV9 with TRBJ2-1; 13 nucleotides match TRBD2. CDR3 length: 17 amino acids. Germline lookup yields CDR1 SGDLS and CDR2 YYNGEE. Germline trimming cut 4 bases from V and 4 bases from J; bases unmatched to any gene: 8. CDR3 sequence: CASSFSGLAGVYNEQFF. DNA for the CDR3: TGTGCCAGCAGCTTCTCAGGACTAGCGGGGGTTTACAATGAGCAGTTCTTC.

The CDR3 nucleotides are TGTGCCAGCAGCCTATTCTCGGGACAGTCTTACAATGAGCAGTTCTTC. This codes for CASSLFSGQSYNEQFF. The chain uses TRBV27 and TRBJ2-1, with 7 bases matching TRBD1. With V trimmed by 6 bases and J by 4 bases, 12 bases remained unmatched. The CDR3 is 16 residues long. Germline V gene lookup returns CDR1 MNHEY and CDR2 SMNVEV (reference sequence).

This chain links TRBV5-4 with TRBJ1-1; TRBD1 matches 11 bases. Trimming at V came to 5 bases and at J to 1 base, leaving 7 bases not matched to a gene. The V gene's germline CDR1 is SGHNT and CDR2 YYREEE (reference sequence). This CDR3 region has 16 residues. The CDR3 region has the DNA TGTGCCAGCAGACCGGGACAGGGGGGTGGGAACACTGAAGCTTTCTTT. This translates into CASRPGQGGGNTEAFF.

Points on this clone: Compared with germline, one end of the junction differs, possibly owing to a read error. The CDR3: CASSYRAGANTRELFF. CDR3 in DNA: TGTGCCAGCAGTTACCGGGCAGGGGCGAACACCAGGGAGCTGTTTTTT. The chain employs TRBV6-2 or TRBV6-3 and TRBJ2-2, with a possible D match to TRBD1 (6 bases). CDR1 and CDR2 (germline): MNHEY, SVGEGT. This CDR3 is built from 16 residues.

V gene TRBV30 combines with J gene TRBJ2-7; weak D call: TRBD1 (6 bases). The CDR3 extends over 16 amino acids. V lost 1 base to trimming and J lost 0 bases, with 16 bases between them. Germline V gene lookup returns CDR1 GTSNPN and CDR2 SVGIG (reference sequence). CDR3 in amino acids: CAWSAPVTGVSYEQYF. The CDR3 DNA sequence: TGTGCCTGGAGTGCCCCCGTGACAGGAGTCTCCTACGAGCAGTACTTC. Together with reference TRBV30 and TRBJ2-7, the CDR3 gives the full variable domain: SQTIHQWPATLVQPVGSPLSLECTVEGTSNPNLYWYRQAAGRGLQLLFYSVGIGQISSEVPQNLSASRPQDRQFILSSKKLLLSDSGFYLCAWSAPVTGVSYEQYFGPGTRLTVT.

The chain uses TRBV2 and TRBJ2-7, with 8 bases matching TRBD1. The J segment lost 5 bases and the V segment lost 2 bases, leaving 8 bases of the junction unmatched. The CDR3 is 15 amino acids. Germline-derived CDR1 and CDR2 are SNHLY and FYNNEI. CDR3 amino acids: CASSESIGQGHEQYF. CDR3 nucleotides: TGTGCCAGCAGTGAATCGATCGGACAGGGACACGAGCAGTACTTC.

The chain is built from TRBV2 and TRBJ2-1; 12 bases are shared with TRBD1. The germline CDR1 and CDR2 sequences are SNHLY and FYNNEI. The CDR3 extends over 15 amino acids. Germline trimming cut 3 bases from V and 6 bases from J; bases unmatched to any gene: 3. CDR3 sequence: CASSEGQGAGNEQFF. The CDR3 DNA sequence: TGTGCCAGCAGTGAGGGACAGGGGGCGGGCAATGAGCAGTTCTTC.

This chain connects TRBV30 to TRBJ1-2; D remains unclear. This CDR3 contains 13 residues. In germline, CDR1 is GTSNPN, CDR2 SVGIG (reference sequence). Trimming took 2 bases from V and 3 from J, leaving 10 bases between them. CDR3 loop: CAWSSGLDYGYTF. The CDR3 nucleotides read TGTGCCTGGAGTTCCGGTCTCGACTATGGCTACACCTTC. Supplemented by reference TRBV30 and TRBJ1-2, the full variable domain reads SQTIHQWPATLVQPVGSPLSLECTVEGTSNPNLYWYRQAAGRGLQLLFYSVGIGQISSEVPQNLSASRPQDRQFILSSKKLLLSDSGFYLCAWSSGLDYGYTFGSGTRLTVV.

The chain couples TRBV19 to TRBJ2-7; 7 bases are shared with TRBD1. Germline V gene data show CDR1 as LNHDA and CDR2 as SQIVND (reference sequence). This CDR3 has 13 amino acids. V was pared by 6 bases and J by 6 bases, with 8 bases of the junction left unmatched. CDR3 sequence (DNA): TGTGCCAGTAGCAAAGACAGGGAAGGCGAGCAGTACTTC. This sequence encodes CASSKDREGEQYF.

The CDR3 here is CASSFSGNTDTQYF. CDR3 DNA: TGTGCCAGCAGCTTTAGCGGGAACACAGATACGCAGTATTTT. This chain joins TRBV7-2 and TRBJ2-3; 8 bases are shared with TRBD2. This CDR3 region has 14 residues. V was pared by 3 bases and J by 2 bases, with 1 base of the junction left unmatched. Germline CDR1 and CDR2: SGHTA and FQGNSA.

The chain links TRBV19 to TRBJ1-5; D remains unclear. The germline CDR1 and CDR2 sequences are LNHDA and SQIVND (reference sequence). CDR3 length: 17 amino acids. V dropped 3 bases and J dropped 1 base, with 16 bases sitting between them. The CDR3: CASSIARGFLSNQPQHF. The CDR3 nucleotides are TGTGCCAGTAGTATCGCTCGGGGATTTTTAAGCAATCAGCCCCAGCATTTT. The complete variable domain, with remaining parts taken from reference TRBV19 and TRBJ1-5, reads DGGITQSPKYLFRKEGQNVTLSCEQNLNHDAMYWYRQDPGQGLRLIYYSQIVNDFQKGDIAEGYSVSREKKESFPLTVTSAQKNPTAFYLCASSIARGFLSNQPQHFGDGTRLSIL.

This clone is a singleton in its sample. This chain connects TRBV14 to TRBJ2-1; D possibly corresponds to TRBD2 (6 bases). CDR3 size: 15 residues. The V end was cut by 4 bases, the J end by 0 bases, with 10 bases between. Germline CDR1 reads SGHDN; CDR2 reads FVKESK. This CDR3 is CASSRVRDSYNEQFF. In DNA, the CDR3 is TGTGCCAGCAGCCGGGTGCGGGACTCCTACAATGAGCAGTTCTTC.

The chain uses TRBV2 and TRBJ1-5, with D uncertain. Germline V lookup: CDR1 SNHLY, CDR2 FYNNEI. Trimming cost V 2 bases and J 2 bases, with 19 bases left between them. The CDR3 consists of 18 residues. The CDR3 protein is CASSESGGRSLGNQPQHF. CDR3 bases: TGTGCCAGCAGTGAATCTGGCGGGCGGTCTTTGGGCAATCAGCCCCAGCATTTT.